The entry below describes one T cell receptor beta chain. This sample was taken from a study of blood T cell repertoires in COVID-19. Study-wide background: From T cells, B-cell-depleted T cells, or PBMCs came the material, which was cDNA or gDNA.

In the source study's methods: Researchers report that nucleated cell counts were estimated from reference gene primer amplification. The table came from immunoSEQ multiplex PCR; TCRdb's copy has only in-frame clones and leaves some out. V, J and clone size derive from that table, while D and trimming were established from the DNA sequence. In the table there are just over 200,000 clones, about three quarters of which are singletons. The CDR3 consists of 13 residues. Germline CDR1 MNHEY, CDR2 SVGAGI. The V end was cut by 6 bases, the J end by 1 base, with 7 bases between. The V gene is TRBV6-5, the J gene TRBJ1-5; D gene ambiguous. Sequencing input: peripheral blood. The receptor was isolated from a woman in her 70s with acute or convalescent COVID-19. The CDR3 bases are TGTGCCAGCAGCCTACAGAGCAATCAGCCCCAGCATTTT. Translated: CASSLQSNQPQHF.